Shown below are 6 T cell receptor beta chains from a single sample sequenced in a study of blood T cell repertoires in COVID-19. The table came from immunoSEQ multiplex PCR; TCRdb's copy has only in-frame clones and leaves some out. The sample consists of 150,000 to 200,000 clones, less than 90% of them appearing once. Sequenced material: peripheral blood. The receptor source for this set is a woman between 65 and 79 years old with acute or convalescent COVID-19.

DNA of the CDR3: TGTGCCAGCAGCTTAGGTGGGACTAGCGGGAGATTGAGGGAGCAGTACTTC. Its translation is CASSLGGTSGRLREQYF. The chain couples TRBV7-2 to TRBJ2-7, with TRBD2 matching 14 bases. CDR3 length equals 17 residues. Germline assignment: CDR1 SGHTA and CDR2 FQGNSA. After removal of 1 base from V and 7 bases from J, the junction contained 9 bases not matched to a gene.

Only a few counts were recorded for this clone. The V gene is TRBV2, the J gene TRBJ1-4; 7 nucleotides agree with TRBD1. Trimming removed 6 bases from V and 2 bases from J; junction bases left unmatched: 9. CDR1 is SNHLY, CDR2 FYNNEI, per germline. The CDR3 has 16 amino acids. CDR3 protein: CASSGFSGGTNEKLFF. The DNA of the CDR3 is TGTGCCAGCAGCGGTTTTTCAGGGGGTACTAATGAAAAACTGTTTTTT. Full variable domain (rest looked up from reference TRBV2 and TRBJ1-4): EPEVTQTPSHQVTQMGQEVILRCVPISNHLYFYWYRQILGQKVEFLVSFYNNEISEKSEIFDDQFSVERPDGSNFTLKIRSTKLEDSAMYFCASSGFSGGTNEKLFFGSGTQLSVL.

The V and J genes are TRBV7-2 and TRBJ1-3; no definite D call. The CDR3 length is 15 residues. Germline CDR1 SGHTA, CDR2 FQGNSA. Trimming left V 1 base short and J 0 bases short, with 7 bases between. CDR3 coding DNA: TGTGCCAGCAGCTTAGGCGGGAGCTCTGGAAACACCATATATTTT. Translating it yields CASSLGGSSGNTIYF.

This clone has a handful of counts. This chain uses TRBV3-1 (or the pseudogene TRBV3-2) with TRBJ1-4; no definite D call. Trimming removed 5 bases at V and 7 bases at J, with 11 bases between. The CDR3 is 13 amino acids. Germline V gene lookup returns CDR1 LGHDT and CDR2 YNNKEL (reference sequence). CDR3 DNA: TGTGCCAGCAGCGTAAGCGGGATTGAAAAACTGTTTTTT. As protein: CASSVSGIEKLFF.

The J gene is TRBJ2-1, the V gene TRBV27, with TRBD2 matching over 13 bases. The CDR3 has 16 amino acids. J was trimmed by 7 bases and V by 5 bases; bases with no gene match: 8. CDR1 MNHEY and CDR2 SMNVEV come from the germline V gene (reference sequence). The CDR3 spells CASSIRTSGSPNEQFF. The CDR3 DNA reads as TGTGCCAGCAGTATCCGGACTAGCGGGAGCCCGAATGAGCAGTTCTTC.

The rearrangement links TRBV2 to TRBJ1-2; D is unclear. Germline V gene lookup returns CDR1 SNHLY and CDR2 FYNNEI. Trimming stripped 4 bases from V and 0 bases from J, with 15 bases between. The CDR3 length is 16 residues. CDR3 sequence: CASSGSRAPTNYGYTF. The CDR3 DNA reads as TGTGCCAGCAGTGGTAGCCGCGCACCGACTAACTATGGCTACACCTTC.